This T cell receptor beta chain was found in a study of blood T cell repertoires in COVID-19. Study-wide context: COVID-19 samples from acute and convalescent phases originated in the United States, Italy and Spain.

Original handling: Amplification of reference gene primers provided the estimated nucleated cell counts. Profiled with immunoSEQ multiplex PCR; TCRdb holds only in-frame clones, not every one. Clonal size and the V and J genes are those of that table, whereas D and trimming came from the DNA. Of around 45,000 clones listed, 91% are singletons. After removal of 10 bases from V and 0 bases from J, the junction contained 3 bases not matched to a gene. CDR1 and CDR2 (germline): SEHNR, FQNEAQ (reference sequence). CDR3 length: 13 residues. The chain couples TRBV7-9 to TRBJ2-7; TRBD1 matches at 10 bases. The source of this sequence is a man between 65 and 79 years old with active COVID-19. The sequenced sample consisted of peripheral blood. CDR3 amino acids: CATRQGASYEQYF. Here the CDR3 DNA reads TGTGCCACCCGACAGGGGGCCTCCTACGAGCAGTACTTC.